The text below deals with one T cell receptor beta chain. Antigen: not known. The data were obtained in a study of Ad26.COV2.S vaccination and SARS-CoV-2 variants. Study-wide context: By the intramuscular route, Ad26.COV2.S was given once, or twice 56 days apart. General study points: While placebo recipients had lower spike-specific TCR breadth, vaccine recipients had more.

TCRdb keeps only in-frame clones here, not all; method: immunoSEQ multiplex PCR. The sample records around 320,000 clones, more than 75% being singletons. Treatment reported: roughly 20 received Ad26.COV2.S at low or high dose, single or two shots; several received placebo; per-sample allocation not given. On day 63 after the first injection, vaccine and placebo recipients gave samples. This vaccine is an Ad26 vector that expresses the Wuhan-strain SARS-CoV-2 spike. Germline V gene sequence: CDR1 SGHNT, CDR2 YENEEA. Trimming left V 1 base short and J 1 base short, with 9 bases between. The CDR3 length is 15 residues.

The sequencing here drew on peripheral blood, taken in a trial of Ad26.COV2.S vaccine versus placebo. The chain is built from TRBV11-3 and TRBJ2-3; perhaps TRBD1 as D (6 bases). This clonotype was sampled from a person between 18 and 65 years old who received the Ad26.COV2.S COVID-19 vaccine or a placebo. CDR3 sequence: CASSLGRQGTDTQYF. The CDR3 DNA reads TGTGCCAGCAGCTTAGGGAGACAGGGCACAGATACGCAGTATTTT.